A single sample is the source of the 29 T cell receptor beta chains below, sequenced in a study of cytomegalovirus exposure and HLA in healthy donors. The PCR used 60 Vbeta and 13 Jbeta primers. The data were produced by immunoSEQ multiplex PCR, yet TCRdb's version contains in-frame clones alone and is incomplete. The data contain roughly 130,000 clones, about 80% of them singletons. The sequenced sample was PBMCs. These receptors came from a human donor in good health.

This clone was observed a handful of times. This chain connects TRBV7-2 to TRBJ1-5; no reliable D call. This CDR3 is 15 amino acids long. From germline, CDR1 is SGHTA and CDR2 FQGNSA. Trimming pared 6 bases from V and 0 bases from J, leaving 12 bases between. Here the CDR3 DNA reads TGTGCCAGCAGTTCAGACTACTATAGCAATCAGCCCCAGCATTTT. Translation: CASSSDYYSNQPQHF.

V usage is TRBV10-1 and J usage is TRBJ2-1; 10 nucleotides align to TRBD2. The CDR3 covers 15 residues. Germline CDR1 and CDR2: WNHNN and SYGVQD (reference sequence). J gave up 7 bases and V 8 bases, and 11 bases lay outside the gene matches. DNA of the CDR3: TGCGCCAGCGGAGAGGCTAGCGGGGGAGCAAATGAGCAGTTCTTC. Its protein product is CASGEASGGANEQFF.

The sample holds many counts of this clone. CDR3 in amino acids: CASREGLVDPLHF. For the CDR3, the DNA is TGTGCCAGCAGAGAGGGACTGGTCGATCCCCTCCACTTT. The chain is built from TRBV6-1 and TRBJ1-6, with a weak D call TRBD1 (5 bases). The ends were cut back, 6 bases at V and 13 bases at J, with 16 bases in the middle. Germline-derived CDR1 and CDR2 are MNHNS and SASEGT. CDR3 size: 13 residues.

The CDR3 sequence: CATSRDLGAGADTQYF. The CDR3 DNA is TGTGCCACCAGCAGAGATCTGGGGGCAGGAGCAGATACGCAGTATTTT. The rearrangement uses TRBV15 and TRBJ2-3, with D possibly being TRBD1 (6 bases). Trimming pared 0 bases from V and 4 bases from J, leaving 14 bases between. Germline CDR1 LNHNV, CDR2 YYDKDF (reference sequence). The CDR3 sequence is 16 residues long.

CDR3 coding DNA: TGTGCCAGCAGCTTAAGACAAAGCAATCAGCCCCAGCATTTT. Encoded protein: CASSLRQSNQPQHF. The rearrangement links TRBV11-1 to TRBJ1-5; D gene uncertain. Trimming cost V 2 bases and J 1 base, with 6 bases left between them. CDR1 and CDR2 from the germline V gene are SGHAT and FQDESV (reference sequence). The CDR3 has 14 amino acids.

CDR3 amino acids: CASSGQGPYNEQFF. The DNA for the CDR3 is TGTGCCAGCAGCGGACAGGGACCCTACAATGAGCAGTTCTTC. The rearrangement uses TRBV7-2 and TRBJ2-1; 8 bases align to TRBD1. The CDR3 consists of 14 residues. The trim removed 5 bases at V and 2 bases at J, leaving 2 bases unmatched. Germline loops: CDR1 SGHTA, CDR2 FQGNSA. The full variable domain, with the rest looked up from reference TRBV7-2 and TRBJ2-1, is GAGVSQSPSNKVTEKGKDVELRCDPISGHTALYWYRQSLGQGLEFLIYFQGNSAPDKSGLPSDRFSAERTGGSVSTLTIQRTQQEDSAVYLCASSGQGPYNEQFFGPGTRLTVL.

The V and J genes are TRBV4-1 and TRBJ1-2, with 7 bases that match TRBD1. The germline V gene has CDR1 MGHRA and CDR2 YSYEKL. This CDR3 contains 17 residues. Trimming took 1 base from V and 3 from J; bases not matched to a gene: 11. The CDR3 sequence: CASSQVPGQNVYYGYTF. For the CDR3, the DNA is TGCGCCAGCAGCCAAGTCCCGGGACAGAATGTTTACTATGGCTACACCTTC.

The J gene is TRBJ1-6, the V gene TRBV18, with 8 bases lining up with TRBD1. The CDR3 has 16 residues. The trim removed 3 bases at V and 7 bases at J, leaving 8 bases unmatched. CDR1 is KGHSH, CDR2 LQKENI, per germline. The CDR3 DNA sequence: TGTGCCAGCTCACCGAGTTTGACAGGGGCCAATTCACCCCTCCACTTT. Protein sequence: CASSPSLTGANSPLHF.

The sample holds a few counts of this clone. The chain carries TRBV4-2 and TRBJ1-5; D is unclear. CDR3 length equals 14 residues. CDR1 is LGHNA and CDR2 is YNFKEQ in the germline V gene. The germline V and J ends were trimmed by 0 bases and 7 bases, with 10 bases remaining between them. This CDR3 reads CASSQEAVEQPQHF. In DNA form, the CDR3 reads TGTGCCAGCAGCCAAGAGGCGGTTGAGCAGCCCCAGCATTTT.

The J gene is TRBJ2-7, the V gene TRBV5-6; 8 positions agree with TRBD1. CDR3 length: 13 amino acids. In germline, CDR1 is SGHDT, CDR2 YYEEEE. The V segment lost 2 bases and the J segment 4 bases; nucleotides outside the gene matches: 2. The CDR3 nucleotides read TGTGCCAGCAGCTTCTGGGACAGGTACGAGCAGTACTTC. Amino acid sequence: CASSFWDRYEQYF.

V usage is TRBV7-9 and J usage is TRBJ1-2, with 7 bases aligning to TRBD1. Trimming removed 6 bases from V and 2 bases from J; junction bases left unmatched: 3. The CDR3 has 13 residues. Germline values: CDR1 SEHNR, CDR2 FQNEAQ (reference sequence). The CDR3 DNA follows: TGTGCCAGCAGGTTGGGACAGAACTATGGCTACACCTTC. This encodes CASRLGQNYGYTF.

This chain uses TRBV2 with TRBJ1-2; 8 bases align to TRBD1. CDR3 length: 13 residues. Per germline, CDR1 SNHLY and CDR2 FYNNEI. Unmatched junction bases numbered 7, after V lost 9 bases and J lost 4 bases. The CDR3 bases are TGTGCCAGAGCTCCAGGACAGGGCTATGGCTACACCTTC. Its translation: CARAPGQGYGYTF. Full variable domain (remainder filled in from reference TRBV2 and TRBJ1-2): EPEVTQTPSHQVTQMGQEVILRCVPISNHLYFYWYRQILGQKVEFLVSFYNNEISEKSEIFDDQFSVERPDGSNFTLKIRSTKLEDSAMYFCARAPGQGYGYTFGSGTRLTVV.

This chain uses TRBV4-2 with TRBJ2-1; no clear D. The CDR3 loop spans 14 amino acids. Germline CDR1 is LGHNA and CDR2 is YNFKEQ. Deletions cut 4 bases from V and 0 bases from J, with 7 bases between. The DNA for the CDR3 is TGTGCCAGCAGCCCCGTCGGCTCCTACAATGAGCAGTTCTTC. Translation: CASSPVGSYNEQFF.

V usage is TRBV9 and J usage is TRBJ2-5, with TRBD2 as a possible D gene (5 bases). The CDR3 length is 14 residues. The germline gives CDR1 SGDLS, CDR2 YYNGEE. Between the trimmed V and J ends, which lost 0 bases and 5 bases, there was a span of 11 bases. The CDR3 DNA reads TGTGCCAGCAGCGTAGGTCCCGGGGAGGAGACCCAGTACTTC. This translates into CASSVGPGEETQYF.

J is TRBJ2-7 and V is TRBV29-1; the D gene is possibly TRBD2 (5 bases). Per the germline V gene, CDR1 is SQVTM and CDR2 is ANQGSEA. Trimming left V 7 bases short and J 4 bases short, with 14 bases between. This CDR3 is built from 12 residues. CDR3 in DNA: TGCAGCGGTGAGGACGGGGAATACGAGCAGTACTTC. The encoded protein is CSGEDGEYEQYF.

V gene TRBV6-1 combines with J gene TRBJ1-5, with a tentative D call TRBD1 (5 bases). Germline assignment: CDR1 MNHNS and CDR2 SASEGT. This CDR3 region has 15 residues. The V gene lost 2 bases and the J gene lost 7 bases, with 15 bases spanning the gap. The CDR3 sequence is CASSEWLGGGQPQHF. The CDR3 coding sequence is TGTGCCAGCAGTGAATGGTTGGGGGGTGGGCAGCCCCAGCATTTT.

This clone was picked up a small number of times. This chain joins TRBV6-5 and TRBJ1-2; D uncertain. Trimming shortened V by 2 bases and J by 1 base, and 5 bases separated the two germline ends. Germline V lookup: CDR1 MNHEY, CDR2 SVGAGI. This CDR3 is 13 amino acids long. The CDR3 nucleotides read TGTGCCAGCAGTTACCACAGTAACTATGGCTACACCTTC. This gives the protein CASSYHSNYGYTF.

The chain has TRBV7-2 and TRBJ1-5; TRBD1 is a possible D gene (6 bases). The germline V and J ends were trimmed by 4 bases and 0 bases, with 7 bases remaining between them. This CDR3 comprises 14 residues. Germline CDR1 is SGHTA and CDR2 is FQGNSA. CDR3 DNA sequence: TGTGCCAGCAGCTGGGACACTAGCAATCAGCCCCAGCATTTT. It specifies CASSWDTSNQPQHF.

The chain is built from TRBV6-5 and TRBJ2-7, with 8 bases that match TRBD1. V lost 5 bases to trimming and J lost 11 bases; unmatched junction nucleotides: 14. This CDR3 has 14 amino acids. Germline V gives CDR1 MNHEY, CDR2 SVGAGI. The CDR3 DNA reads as TGTGCCAGCAGTGAAGGCATGGAACAGGGGGAGGAGTACTTC. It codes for CASSEGMEQGEEYF.

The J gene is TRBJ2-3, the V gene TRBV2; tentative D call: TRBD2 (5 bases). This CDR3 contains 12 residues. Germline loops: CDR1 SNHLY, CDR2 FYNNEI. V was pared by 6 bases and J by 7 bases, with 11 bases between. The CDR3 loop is CASSQDGNTQYF. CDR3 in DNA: TGTGCCAGCAGCCAAGACGGGAATACGCAGTATTTT.

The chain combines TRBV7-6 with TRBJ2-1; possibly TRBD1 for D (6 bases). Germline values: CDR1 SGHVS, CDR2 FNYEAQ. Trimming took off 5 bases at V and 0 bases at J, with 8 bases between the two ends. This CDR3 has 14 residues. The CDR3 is CASSQQGSYNEQFF. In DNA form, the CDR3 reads TGTGCCAGCAGCCAACAGGGCTCCTACAATGAGCAGTTCTTC.

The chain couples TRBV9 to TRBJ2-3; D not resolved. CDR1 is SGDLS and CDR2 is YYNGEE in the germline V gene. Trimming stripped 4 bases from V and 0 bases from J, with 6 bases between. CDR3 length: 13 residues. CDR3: CASSPGSTDTQYF. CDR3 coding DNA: TGTGCCAGCAGCCCAGGTAGCACAGATACGCAGTATTTT.

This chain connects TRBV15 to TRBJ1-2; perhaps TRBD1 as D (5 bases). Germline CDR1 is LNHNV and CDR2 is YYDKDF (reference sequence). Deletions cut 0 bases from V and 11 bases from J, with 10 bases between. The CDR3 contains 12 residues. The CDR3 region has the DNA TGTGCCACCAGCAGAGAGGAAGGGGCTTACACCTTC. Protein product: CATSREEGAYTF.

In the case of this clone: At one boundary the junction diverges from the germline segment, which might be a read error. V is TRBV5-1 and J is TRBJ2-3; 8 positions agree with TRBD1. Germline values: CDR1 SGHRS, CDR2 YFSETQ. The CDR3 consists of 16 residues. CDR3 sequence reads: CASSPATQGGLDTQYF. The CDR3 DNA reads TGTGCCAGCAGCCCTGCAACACAGGGGGGTTTAGATACGCAGTATTTT.

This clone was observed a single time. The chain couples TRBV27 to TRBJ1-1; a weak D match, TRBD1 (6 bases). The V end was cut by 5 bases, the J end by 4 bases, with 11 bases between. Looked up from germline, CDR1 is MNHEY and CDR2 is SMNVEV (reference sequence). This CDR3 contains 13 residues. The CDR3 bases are TGTGCCAGCAGTCTACAGGGACGCACTGAAGCTTTCTTT. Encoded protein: CASSLQGRTEAFF.

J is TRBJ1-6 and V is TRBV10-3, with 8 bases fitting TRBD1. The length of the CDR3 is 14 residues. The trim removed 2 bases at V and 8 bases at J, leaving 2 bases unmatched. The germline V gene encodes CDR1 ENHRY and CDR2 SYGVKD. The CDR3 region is CAISEPGGYSPLHF. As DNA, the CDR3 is TGTGCCATCAGTGAGCCAGGGGGCTATTCACCCCTCCACTTT.

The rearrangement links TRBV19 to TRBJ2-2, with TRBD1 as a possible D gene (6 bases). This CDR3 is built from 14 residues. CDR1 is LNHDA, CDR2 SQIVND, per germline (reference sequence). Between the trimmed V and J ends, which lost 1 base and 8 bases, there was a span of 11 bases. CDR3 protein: CASSIVGRGGELFF. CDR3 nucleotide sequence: TGTGCCAGTAGTATAGTCGGCAGGGGAGGGGAGCTGTTTTTT.

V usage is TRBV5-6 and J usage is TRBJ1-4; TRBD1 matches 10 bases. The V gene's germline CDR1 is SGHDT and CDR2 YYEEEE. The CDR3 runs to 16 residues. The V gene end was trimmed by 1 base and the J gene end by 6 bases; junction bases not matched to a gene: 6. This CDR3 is CASSLLTGGFYEKLFF. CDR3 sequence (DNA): TGTGCCAGCAGCTTGTTGACAGGGGGCTTTTATGAAAAACTGTTTTTT. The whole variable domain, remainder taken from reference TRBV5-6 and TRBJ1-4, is DAGVTQSPTHLIKTRGQQVTLRCSPKSGHDTVSWYQQALGQGPQFIFQYYEEEERQRGNFPDRFSGHQFPNYSSELNVNALLLGDSALYLCASSLLTGGFYEKLFFGSGTQLSVL.

CDR3 residues: CASSWTAEPTNTEAFF. CDR3 nucleotides: TGTGCCAGCAGTTGGACAGCCGAACCAACGAACACTGAAGCTTTCTTT. The J gene is TRBJ1-1, the V gene TRBV2, with D tentatively TRBD1 (6 bases). CDR1 and CDR2 from the germline V gene are SNHLY and FYNNEI. V gave up 5 bases and J gave up 1 base, with 17 bases separating them. This CDR3 contains 16 residues. Using reference TRBV2 and TRBJ1-1 for the parts outside the CDR3, the full variable domain is EPEVTQTPSHQVTQMGQEVILRCVPISNHLYFYWYRQILGQKVEFLVSFYNNEISEKSEIFDDQFSVERPDGSNFTLKIRSTKLEDSAMYFCASSWTAEPTNTEAFFGQGTRLTVV.